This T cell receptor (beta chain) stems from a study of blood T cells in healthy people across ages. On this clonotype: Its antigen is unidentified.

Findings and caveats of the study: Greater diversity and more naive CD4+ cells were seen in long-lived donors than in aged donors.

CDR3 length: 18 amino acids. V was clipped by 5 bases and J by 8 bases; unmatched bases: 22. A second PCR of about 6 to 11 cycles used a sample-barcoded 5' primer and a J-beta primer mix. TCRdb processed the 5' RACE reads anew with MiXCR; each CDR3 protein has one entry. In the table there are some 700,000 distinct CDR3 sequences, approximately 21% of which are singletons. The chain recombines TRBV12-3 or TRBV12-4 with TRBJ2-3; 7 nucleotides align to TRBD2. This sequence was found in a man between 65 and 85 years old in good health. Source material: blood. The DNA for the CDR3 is TGTGCCAGCAGTGGGGGGGAAAGACATAACCGACGACTTGTTACGCAGTATTTT. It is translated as CASSGGERHNRRLVTQYF.